The entry that follows covers one T cell receptor (beta chain) sequence. This specimen comes from a study of blood T cell repertoires in COVID-19. Measured with immunoSEQ multiplex PCR; TCRdb has only the in-frame clones, and not every one. The sample consists of about 21,000 clones, 70% to 85% of them appearing once. Deletions cut 0 bases from V and 8 bases from J, with 10 bases between. In germline, CDR1 is MRHNA, CDR2 SNTAGT. The CDR3 totals 13 residues. The rearrangement joins TRBV6-4 to TRBJ1-2; perhaps TRBD1 as D (5 bases). The clonotype comes from a human donor in a cohort sampled during active COVID-19. The source material was peripheral blood. The CDR3 protein is CASSDSGVNGYTF. In nucleotides, the CDR3 is TGTGCCAGCAGTGACTCAGGGGTAAACGGCTACACCTTC.